This entry lists 25 T cell receptor beta chains sequenced from one sample in a study of monozygotic twins with inflammatory bowel disease. TCRdb reanalyzed the 5' RACE reads, giving one entry per CDR3 protein sequence and no DNA. Recorded for this sample: some 440,000 distinct CDR3 sequences. The sequenced sample consisted of blood. All receptors derive from a human donor with ulcerative colitis or Crohn's disease, or a healthy co-twin of an affected twin (not recorded which).

J is TRBJ1-1 and V is TRBV5-1; no DNA is available, so the TRBD1 call from TCRdb remains unchecked. CDR1 and CDR2 from the germline V gene are SGHRS and YFSETQ. This CDR3 spans 17 amino acids. The CDR3 loop is CASSRDPLGQGAAEAFF.

This chain connects TRBV4-1 to TRBJ1-1. Germline values: CDR1 MGHRA, CDR2 YSYEKL. The CDR3 is 15 amino acids. CDR3 sequence reads: CASSPITPVNTEAFF.

V gene TRBV28 combines with J gene TRBJ1-1; the D call from TCRdb, TRBD1, cannot be confirmed without DNA. Germline values: CDR1 MDHEN, CDR2 SYDVKM. The CDR3 runs 17 residues. The CDR3 sequence: CASVPSWQELMDTEAFF. Drawing the rest from reference TRBV28 and TRBJ1-1, the complete variable domain is DVKVTQSSRYLVKRTGEKVFLECVQDMDHENMFWYRQDPGLGLRLIYFSYDVKMKEKGDIPEGYSVSREKKERFSLILESASTNQTSMYLCASVPSWQELMDTEAFFGQGTRLTVV.

The chain carries TRBV5-1 and TRBJ2-7. CDR3 length equals 14 residues. In germline, CDR1 is SGHRS, CDR2 YFSETQ. The CDR3 sequence is CASSLGRSFNEQYF. The full variable domain, rest sourced from reference TRBV5-1 and TRBJ2-7, is KAGVTQTPRYLIKTRGQQVTLSCSPISGHRSVSWYQQTPGQGLQFLFEYFSETQRNKGNFPGRFSGRQFSNSRSEMNVSTLELGDSALYLCASSLGRSFNEQYFGPGTRLTVT.

The chain combines TRBV18 with TRBJ1-1. The CDR3 extends over 13 amino acids. The V gene's germline CDR1 is KGHSH and CDR2 LQKENI. CDR3 residues: CASSPGRNTEAFF.

The V call is TRBV20-1, the J call TRBJ2-1; the D call of TRBD2 rests on TCRdb alone, since no DNA is present to check it. CDR3 size: 17 residues. Germline CDR1 DFQATT, CDR2 SNEGSKA (reference sequence). CDR3 amino acids: CSAKKGLAGNSYNEQFF.

The chain is built from TRBV6-5 and TRBJ2-1; the TRBD1 assignment by TCRdb is unverifiable without DNA. Germline assignment: CDR1 MNHEY and CDR2 SVGAGI. This CDR3 is 16 amino acids long. The CDR3 sequence: CASSYSEAGWGNEQFF.

J is TRBJ2-5 and V is TRBV12-3 or TRBV12-4; the D call of TRBD1 rests on TCRdb alone, since no DNA is present to check it. The CDR3 runs to 15 residues. This chain's CDR3 is CASSLTGGVWETQYF.

CDR3 residues: CASRPGTSGSWEQYF. The gene calls are TRBV5-4 and TRBJ2-7; lacking DNA, the TRBD2 call made by TCRdb goes unchecked. Germline V gene data show CDR1 as SGHNT and CDR2 as YYREEE (reference sequence). The CDR3 contains 15 residues.

The J gene is TRBJ1-2, the V gene TRBV19. The germline CDR1 and CDR2 sequences are LNHDA and SQIVND (reference sequence). This CDR3 region has 16 residues. This chain's CDR3 is CASSPLGRLLTYGYTF.

The chain joins TRBV15 to TRBJ1-1. The V gene's germline CDR1 is LNHNV and CDR2 YYDKDF (reference sequence). The CDR3 contains 15 residues. The CDR3: CATSREKGSNTEAFF.

CDR3 loop: CASSFGLAGVGRDTQYF. The rearrangement joins TRBV5-1 to TRBJ2-3; the TCRdb call, TRBD2, lacks DNA for checking. Looked up from germline, CDR1 is SGHRS and CDR2 is YFSETQ. This CDR3 region has 17 residues.

The chain carries TRBV7-9 and TRBJ1-1; the TCRdb call, TRBD1, lacks DNA for checking. The germline V gene encodes CDR1 SEHNR and CDR2 FQNEAQ (reference sequence). The CDR3 spans 15 residues. This CDR3 is CASSLVGQGGTEAFF.

The chain's CDR3 is CAWSALAGGTNEQFF. V is TRBV30 and J is TRBJ2-1; there is no DNA to check the TCRdb D call of TRBD2. The CDR3 sequence is 15 residues long. Germline V CDR1 and CDR2: GTSNPN, SVGIG (reference sequence). Based on the CDR3 plus reference TRBV30 and TRBJ2-1, the full variable domain is SQTIHQWPATLVQPVGSPLSLECTVEGTSNPNLYWYRQAAGRGLQLLFYSVGIGQISSEVPQNLSASRPQDRQFILSSKKLLLSDSGFYLCAWSALAGGTNEQFFGPGTRLTVL.

The gene calls are TRBV5-1 and TRBJ1-5; there is no DNA to check the TCRdb D call of TRBD1. Germline-derived CDR1 and CDR2 are SGHRS and YFSETQ. The CDR3 has 15 residues. CDR3 sequence: CASSWGTGQSQPQHF.

The chain has TRBV9 and TRBJ2-2; TCRdb indicates TRBD1, and absent DNA this call remains unverified. Germline CDR1 and CDR2: SGDLS and YYNGEE. The CDR3 runs 14 residues. CDR3 sequence: CASSAGQNTGELFF.

This chain's CDR3 is CASSLVAGAGNEQFF. The chain couples TRBV5-4 to TRBJ2-1; the D call from TCRdb, TRBD2, cannot be confirmed without DNA. This CDR3 is 15 amino acids long. The V gene's germline CDR1 is SGHNT and CDR2 YYREEE (reference sequence).

The CDR3 loop reads CASSPYGAEGQPQHF. The rearrangement links TRBV7-2 to TRBJ1-5. The germline V gene has CDR1 SGHTA and CDR2 FQGNSA. The CDR3 runs 15 residues.

The rearrangement joins TRBV30 to TRBJ1-2; TCRdb gives TRBD1 as the D gene, but with no DNA this cannot be confirmed. The germline V gene has CDR1 GTSNPN and CDR2 SVGIG (reference sequence). The CDR3 is 14 residues long. The CDR3 loop is CAWVPWGMNYGYTF. Together with reference TRBV30 and TRBJ1-2, the CDR3 gives the full variable domain: SQTIHQWPATLVQPVGSPLSLECTVEGTSNPNLYWYRQAAGRGLQLLFYSVGIGQISSEVPQNLSASRPQDRQFILSSKKLLLSDSGFYLCAWVPWGMNYGYTFGSGTRLTVV.

The J gene is TRBJ2-3, the V gene TRBV5-1; absent DNA, TCRdb's TRBD1 call cannot be checked. The germline V gene encodes CDR1 SGHRS and CDR2 YFSETQ. The CDR3 spans 14 residues. The CDR3 protein is CASSPGQETDTQYF.

This chain joins TRBV28 and TRBJ2-1; the D call from TCRdb, TRBD2, cannot be confirmed without DNA. This CDR3 region has 15 residues. Germline V gene sequence: CDR1 MDHEN, CDR2 SYDVKM. The CDR3 here is CASSLSVLGANEQFF.

V gene TRBV5-1 combines with J gene TRBJ2-1. The CDR3 consists of 12 residues. In germline, CDR1 is SGHRS, CDR2 YFSETQ. The CDR3 is CASSLGRNEQFF. The full variable domain, in which reference TRBV5-1 and TRBJ2-1 provide the parts outside the CDR3, is KAGVTQTPRYLIKTRGQQVTLSCSPISGHRSVSWYQQTPGQGLQFLFEYFSETQRNKGNFPGRFSGRQFSNSRSEMNVSTLELGDSALYLCASSLGRNEQFFGPGTRLTVL.

The J gene is TRBJ1-5, the V gene TRBV30. The CDR3 has 13 amino acids. CDR1 and CDR2 (germline): GTSNPN, SVGIG (reference sequence). The CDR3 protein is CACEGGRNQPQHF. The full variable domain, rest sourced from reference TRBV30 and TRBJ1-5, is SQTIHQWPATLVQPVGSPLSLECTVEGTSNPNLYWYRQAAGRGLQLLFYSVGIGQISSEVPQNLSASRPQDRQFILSSKKLLLSDSGFYLCACEGGRNQPQHFGDGTRLSIL.

This rearrangement joins TRBV20-1 to TRBJ2-7. The germline V gene has CDR1 DFQATT and CDR2 SNEGSKA (reference sequence). This CDR3 has 13 residues. The chain's CDR3 is CSAVEGNSYEQYF.

This sequence joins TRBV30 and TRBJ2-1; without DNA, the TCRdb call of TRBD2 cannot be checked. This CDR3 region has 15 residues. The V gene's germline CDR1 is GTSNPN and CDR2 SVGIG (reference sequence). The CDR3: CAWRELAGGGNEQFF.